The 7 T cell receptor beta chains reported below all come from one sample, sequenced in a study of a mutant IDH1 vaccine in newly diagnosed glioma. Only in-frame clones appear in the TCRdb table, and some are missing; sequencing was by immunoSEQ multiplex PCR. This sample has just over 35,000 clones, with roughly 80% found just once. The time point denotes: week 11, during vaccination. A 20-mer mutant IDH1 peptide at 300 ug was injected subcutaneously with topical imiquimod. Antigen specificity for these receptors is unknown. Here the sequenced sample was peripheral blood mononuclear cells (PBMCs), taken from a glioma patient whose treatment included an IDH1 peptide vaccine. These receptors were taken from a woman aged 25-40 years with glioma. Some clones in this sample may be carry-over from other donors' samples.

The rearrangement uses TRBV19 and TRBJ2-7; 10 bases map to TRBD2. After removal of 10 bases from V and 4 bases from J, the junction contained 10 bases not matched to a gene. This CDR3 comprises 14 residues. CDR1 is LNHDA and CDR2 is SQIVND in the germline V gene (reference sequence). CDR3 bases: TGTGCCACCGCCCTAGCGGGAGAGGTATACGAGCAGTACTTC. The encoded protein is CATALAGEVYEQYF.

The chain is built from TRBV5-4 and TRBJ1-1; D remains ambiguous. This CDR3 contains 14 residues. Trimming shortened V by 3 bases and J by 7 bases, and 16 bases separated the two germline ends. Germline assignment: CDR1 SGHNT and CDR2 YYREEE (reference sequence). The CDR3 spells CASSSSGKSGEAFF. CDR3 coding DNA: TGTGCCAGCAGCTCCTCCGGGAAGTCAGGTGAAGCTTTCTTT.

The chain is built from TRBV19 and TRBJ1-2, with D unresolved. V was trimmed by 3 bases and J by 7 bases, leaving 15 bases between them. The germline CDR1 and CDR2 sequences are LNHDA and SQIVND (reference sequence). The CDR3 loop spans 14 amino acids. The DNA of the CDR3 is TGTGCCAGTAGTATTATGGGAGACTTGCGTGGCTACACCTTC. It yields the protein CASSIMGDLRGYTF.

The J gene is TRBJ2-2, the V gene TRBV12-5, with D perhaps TRBD2 (6 bases). Germline CDR1 and CDR2: LGHNT and FRNRAP. The germline V and J ends were trimmed by 9 bases and 5 bases, with 10 bases remaining between them. CDR3 length equals 12 residues. In nucleotides, the CDR3 is TGTGCTAGCGGGAGTAGGACCGGGGAGCTGTTTTTT. Its translation is CASGSRTGELFF.

The chain carries TRBV5-6 and TRBJ2-3; TRBD2 matches at 9 bases. The CDR3 contains 17 residues. Germline V gives CDR1 SGHDT, CDR2 YYEEEE. The J segment lost 5 bases and the V segment lost 3 bases, leaving 13 bases of the junction unmatched. CDR3: CASSWGLATSVGDTQYF. In nucleotides, the CDR3 is TGTGCCAGCAGCTGGGGACTAGCAACCTCCGTGGGAGATACGCAGTATTTT.

This rearrangement joins TRBV11-2 to TRBJ2-5, with D possibly called TRBD1 or TRBD2 (7 bases each). This CDR3 is built from 15 residues. The V end lost 8 bases, the J end lost 4 bases, and 20 bases lay between the germline ends. Germline V gene sequence: CDR1 SGHAT, CDR2 FQNNGV. The DNA of the CDR3 is TGTGCCAGCCATGAGGGGGCAGCGGGGCGAGAGACCCAGTACTTC. Translation: CASHEGAAGRETQYF.

This clone was seen more than once but under ten times. The chain recombines TRBV4-2 with TRBJ1-2; D uncertain. V lost 0 bases and J 7 bases, leaving 9 bases between the germline ends. Germline V gene data show CDR1 as LGHNA and CDR2 as YNFKEQ. This CDR3 is built from 13 residues. CDR3 DNA: TGTGCCAGCAGCCAAGATTCATGGGCTGGCTACACCTTC. This translates into CASSQDSWAGYTF.